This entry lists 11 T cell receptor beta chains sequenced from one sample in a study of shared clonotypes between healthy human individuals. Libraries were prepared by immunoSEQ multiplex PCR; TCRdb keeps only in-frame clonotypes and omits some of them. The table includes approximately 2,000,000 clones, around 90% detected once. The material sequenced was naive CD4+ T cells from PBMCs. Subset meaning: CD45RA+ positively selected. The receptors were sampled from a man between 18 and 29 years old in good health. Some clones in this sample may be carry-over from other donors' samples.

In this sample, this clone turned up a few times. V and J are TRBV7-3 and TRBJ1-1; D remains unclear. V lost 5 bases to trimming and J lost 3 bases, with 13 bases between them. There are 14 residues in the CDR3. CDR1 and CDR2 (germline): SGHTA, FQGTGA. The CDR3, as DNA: TGTGCCAGCAGCCGTTGGGGAGGCTACACTGAAGCTTTCTTT. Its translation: CASSRWGGYTEAFF.

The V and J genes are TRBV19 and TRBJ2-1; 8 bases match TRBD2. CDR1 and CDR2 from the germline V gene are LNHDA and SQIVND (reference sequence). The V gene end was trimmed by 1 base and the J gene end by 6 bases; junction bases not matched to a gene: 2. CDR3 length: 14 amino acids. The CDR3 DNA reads TGTGCCAGTAGTATAGCGGGAGGGGGCAATGAGCAGTTCTTC. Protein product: CASSIAGGGNEQFF. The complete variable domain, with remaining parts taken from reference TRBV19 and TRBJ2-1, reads DGGITQSPKYLFRKEGQNVTLSCEQNLNHDAMYWYRQDPGQGLRLIYYSQIVNDFQKGDIAEGYSVSREKKESFPLTVTSAQKNPTAFYLCASSIAGGGNEQFFGPGTRLTVL.

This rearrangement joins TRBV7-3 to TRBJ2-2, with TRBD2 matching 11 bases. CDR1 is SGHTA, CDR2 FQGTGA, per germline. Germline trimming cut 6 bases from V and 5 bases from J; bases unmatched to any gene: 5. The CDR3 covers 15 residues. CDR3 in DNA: TGTGCCAGCAGGTCCGGGACTAGCGGTACCGGGGAGCTGTTTTTT. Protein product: CASRSGTSGTGELFF.

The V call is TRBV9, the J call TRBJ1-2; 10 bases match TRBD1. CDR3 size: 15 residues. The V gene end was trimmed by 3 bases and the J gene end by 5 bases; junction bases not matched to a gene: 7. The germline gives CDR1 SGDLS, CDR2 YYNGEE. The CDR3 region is CASSARQGARYGYTF. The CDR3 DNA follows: TGTGCCAGCAGCGCTCGACAGGGGGCAAGGTATGGCTACACCTTC.

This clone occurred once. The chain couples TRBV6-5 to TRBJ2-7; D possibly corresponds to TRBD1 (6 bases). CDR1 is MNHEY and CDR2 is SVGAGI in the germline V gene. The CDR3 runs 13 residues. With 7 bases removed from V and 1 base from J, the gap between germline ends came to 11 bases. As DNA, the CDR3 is TGTGCCAGCACTAAACAGGGATCCTACGAGCAGTACTTC. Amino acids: CASTKQGSYEQYF.

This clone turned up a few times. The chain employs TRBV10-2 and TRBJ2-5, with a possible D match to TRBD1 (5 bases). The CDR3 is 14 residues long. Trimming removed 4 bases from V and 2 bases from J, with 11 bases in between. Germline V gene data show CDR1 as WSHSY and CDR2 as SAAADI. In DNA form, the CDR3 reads TGCGCCAGCAGTGGACAGAGTTGGCAAGAGACCCAGTACTTC. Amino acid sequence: CASSGQSWQETQYF.

CDR3 loop: CASSPQGAGTEAFF. CDR3 DNA sequence: TGTGCCAGCAGTCCACAGGGGGCTGGCACTGAAGCTTTCTTT. V is TRBV2 and J is TRBJ1-1, with 9 bases matching TRBD1. With V trimmed by 5 bases and J by 4 bases, 5 bases remained unmatched. Germline CDR1 SNHLY, CDR2 FYNNEI. The CDR3 spans 14 residues. The full variable domain, with the rest looked up from reference TRBV2 and TRBJ1-1, is EPEVTQTPSHQVTQMGQEVILRCVPISNHLYFYWYRQILGQKVEFLVSFYNNEISEKSEIFDDQFSVERPDGSNFTLKIRSTKLEDSAMYFCASSPQGAGTEAFFGQGTRLTVV.

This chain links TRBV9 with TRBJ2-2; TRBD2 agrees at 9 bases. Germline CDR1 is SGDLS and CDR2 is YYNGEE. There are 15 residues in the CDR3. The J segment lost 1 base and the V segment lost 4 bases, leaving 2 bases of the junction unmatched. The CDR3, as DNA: TGTGCCAGCAGCCGACTAGCGGTGAACACCGGGGAGCTGTTTTTT. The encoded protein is CASSRLAVNTGELFF.

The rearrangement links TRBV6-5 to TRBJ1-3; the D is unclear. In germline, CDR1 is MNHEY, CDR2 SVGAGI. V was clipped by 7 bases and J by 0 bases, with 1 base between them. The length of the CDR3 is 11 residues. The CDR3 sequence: CASNSGNTIYF. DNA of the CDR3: TGTGCCAGCAACTCTGGAAACACCATATATTTT.

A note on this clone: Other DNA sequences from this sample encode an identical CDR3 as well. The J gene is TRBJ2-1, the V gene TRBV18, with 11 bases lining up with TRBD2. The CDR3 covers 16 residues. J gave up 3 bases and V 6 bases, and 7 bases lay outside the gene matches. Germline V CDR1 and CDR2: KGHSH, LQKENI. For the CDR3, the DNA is TGTGCCAGCTCGCCAAGACTAGCGGGGAACTACAATGAGCAGTTCTTC. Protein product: CASSPRLAGNYNEQFF.

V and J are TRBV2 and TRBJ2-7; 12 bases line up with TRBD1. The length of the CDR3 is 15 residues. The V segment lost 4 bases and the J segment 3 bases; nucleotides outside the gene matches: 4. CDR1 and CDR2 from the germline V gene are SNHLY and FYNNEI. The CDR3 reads CASSGGTGGGYEQYF. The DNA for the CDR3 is TGTGCCAGCAGTGGGGGGACAGGGGGCGGCTACGAGCAGTACTTC. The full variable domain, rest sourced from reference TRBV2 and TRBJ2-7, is EPEVTQTPSHQVTQMGQEVILRCVPISNHLYFYWYRQILGQKVEFLVSFYNNEISEKSEIFDDQFSVERPDGSNFTLKIRSTKLEDSAMYFCASSGGTGGGYEQYFGPGTRLTVT.